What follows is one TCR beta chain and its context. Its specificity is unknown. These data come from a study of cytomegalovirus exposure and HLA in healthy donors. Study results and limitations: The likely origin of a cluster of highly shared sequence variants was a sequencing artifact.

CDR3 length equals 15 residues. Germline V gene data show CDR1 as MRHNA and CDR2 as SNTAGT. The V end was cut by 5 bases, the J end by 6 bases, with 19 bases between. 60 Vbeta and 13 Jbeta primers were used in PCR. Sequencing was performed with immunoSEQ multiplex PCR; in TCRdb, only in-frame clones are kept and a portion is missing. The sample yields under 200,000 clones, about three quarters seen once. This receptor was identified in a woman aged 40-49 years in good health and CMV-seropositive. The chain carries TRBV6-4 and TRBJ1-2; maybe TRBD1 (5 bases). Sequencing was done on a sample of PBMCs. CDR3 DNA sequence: TGTGCCAGCAGTTCTAACCCACAGGAGAAAAATGGCTACACCTTC. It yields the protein CASSSNPQEKNGYTF.